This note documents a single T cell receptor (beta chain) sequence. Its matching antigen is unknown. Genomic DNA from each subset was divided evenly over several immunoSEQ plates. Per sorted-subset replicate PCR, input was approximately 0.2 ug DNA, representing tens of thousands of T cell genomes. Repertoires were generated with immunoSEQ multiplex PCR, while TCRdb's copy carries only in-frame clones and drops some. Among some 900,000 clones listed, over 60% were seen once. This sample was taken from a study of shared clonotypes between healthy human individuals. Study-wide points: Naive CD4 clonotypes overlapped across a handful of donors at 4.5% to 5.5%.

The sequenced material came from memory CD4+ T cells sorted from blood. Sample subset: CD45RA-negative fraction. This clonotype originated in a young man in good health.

The CDR3 bases are TGTGCCTGGTCCGGGACAGTCGCCTACGAGCAGTACTTC. This translates into CAWSGTVAYEQYF. This chain uses TRBV30 with TRBJ2-5; TRBD1 matches at 7 bases. Near its end, the DNA agrees better with TRBJ2-7, so the J call may be wrong. This CDR3 region has 13 residues. Germline V gene data show CDR1 as GTSNPN and CDR2 as SVGIG (reference sequence).